The clone carrying this T cell receptor beta chain was recorded many times. The antigen is unknown. Germline V lookup: CDR1 MNHNS, CDR2 SASEGT. Deletions cut 4 bases from V and 2 bases from J, with 12 bases between. CDR3 length equals 15 residues. The library gave individual cDNA molecules unique molecular identifiers. As processed by the authors: Per sample, the median was about 88,000 TCRs, with values from around 25,000 to 690,000. One entry per CDR3 protein results from TCRdb running MiXCR on the 5' RACE reads. The authors' filters were not applied to this entry. The table records 150,000 or so distinct CDR3 sequences, roughly 4% of them present only once. This record belongs to a study of human T cells and chemical hapten exposure. Broader study findings: TCRs at high frequency, those above 1 in 1000, did not change with DPC sensitization.

Total RNA was extracted from unfractionated whole blood. The clonotype originates from a female donor in good health. The chain couples TRBV6-1 to TRBJ1-5, with a weak D call TRBD1 (6 bases). The CDR3 bases are TGTGCCAGCAGTGGAACAGGGTTGGGCAATCAGCCCCAGCATTTT. Amino acid sequence: CASSGTGLGNQPQHF.